Given below is one TCR beta chain in context. Its matching antigen is unknown. These data are taken from a study of CXCR3-negative and CXCR3-positive naive CD8 T cells. The CDR3 loop spans 14 amino acids. Regarding the study as a whole: Similar TRBV-TRBJ usage was seen in naive cells (both CXCR3-negative and CXCR3-positive), but memory cells differed. Comparably high diversity marked both naive subsets, whereas memory CD8+ cells had much lower diversity.

TRB cDNA was prepared as libraries by UMI-labeled 5' RACE. TCRdb processed the 5' RACE reads again and assigns one entry to each CDR3 protein, with no DNA. Found here are 70,000 to 95,000 distinct CDR3 sequences; the top ten clones hold over 1.5%. Sorting was done in triplicate for each CD8+ T cell subset (about 320,000 cells each). CD45RO-CCR7+CD27+CD95- expression identified naive CD8+ T cells. This TCR came from a human donor in good health. Some clones in this sample may be carry-over from other donors' samples. The V call is TRBV12-3 or TRBV12-4, the J call TRBJ2-3. The sample comprised naive CXCR3- CD8+ T cells from blood. Subset described: CD45RO-CCR7+CD27+CD95- naive CD8+ T cells lacking CXCR3 (TNR3-). The CDR3 spells CASSFSSSADTQYF.